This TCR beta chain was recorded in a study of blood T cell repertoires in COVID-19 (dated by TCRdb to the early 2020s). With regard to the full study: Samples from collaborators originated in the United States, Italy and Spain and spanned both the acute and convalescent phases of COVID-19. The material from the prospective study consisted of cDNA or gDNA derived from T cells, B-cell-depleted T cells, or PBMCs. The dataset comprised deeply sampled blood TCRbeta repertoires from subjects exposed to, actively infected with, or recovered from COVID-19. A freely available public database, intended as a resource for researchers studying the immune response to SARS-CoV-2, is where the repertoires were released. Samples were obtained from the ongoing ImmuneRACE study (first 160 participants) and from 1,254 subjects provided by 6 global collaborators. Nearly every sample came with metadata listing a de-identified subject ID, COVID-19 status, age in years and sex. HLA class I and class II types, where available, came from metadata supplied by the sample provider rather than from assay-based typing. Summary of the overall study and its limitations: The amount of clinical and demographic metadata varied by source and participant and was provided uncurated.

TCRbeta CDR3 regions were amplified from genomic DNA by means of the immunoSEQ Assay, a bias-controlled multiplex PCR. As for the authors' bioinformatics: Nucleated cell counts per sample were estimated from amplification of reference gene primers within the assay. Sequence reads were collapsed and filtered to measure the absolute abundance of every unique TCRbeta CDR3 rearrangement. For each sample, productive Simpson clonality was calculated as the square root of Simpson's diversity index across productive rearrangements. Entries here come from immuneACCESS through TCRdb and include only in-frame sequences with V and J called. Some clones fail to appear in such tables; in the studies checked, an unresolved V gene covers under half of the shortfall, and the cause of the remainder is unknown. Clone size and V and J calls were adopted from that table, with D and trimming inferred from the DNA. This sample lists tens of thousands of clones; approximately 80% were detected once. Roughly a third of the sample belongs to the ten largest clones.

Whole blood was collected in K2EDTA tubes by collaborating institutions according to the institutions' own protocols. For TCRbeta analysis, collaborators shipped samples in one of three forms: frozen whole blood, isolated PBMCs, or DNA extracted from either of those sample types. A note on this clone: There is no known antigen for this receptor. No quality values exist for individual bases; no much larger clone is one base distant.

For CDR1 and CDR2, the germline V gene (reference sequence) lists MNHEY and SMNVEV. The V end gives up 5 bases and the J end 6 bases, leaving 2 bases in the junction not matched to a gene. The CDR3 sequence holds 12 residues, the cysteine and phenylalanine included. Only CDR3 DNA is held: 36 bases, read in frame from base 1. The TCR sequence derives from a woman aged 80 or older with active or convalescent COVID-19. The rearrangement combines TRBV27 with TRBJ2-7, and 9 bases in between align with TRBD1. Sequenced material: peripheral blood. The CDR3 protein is CASSLTGGEQYF. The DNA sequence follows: TGTGCCAGCAGTCTGACAGGGGGCGAGCAGTACTTC.